This T cell receptor beta chain was captured by sequencing in a study of cytomegalovirus exposure and HLA in healthy donors. The CDR3 runs to 15 residues. Trimming left V 0 bases short and J 0 bases short, with 9 bases between. CDR1 MDHEN and CDR2 SYDVKM come from the germline V gene. Sequenced by immunoSEQ multiplex PCR; TCRdb stores in-frame clones only, minus some. The table includes 250,000 to 400,000 clones, around 87% detected once. The rearrangement links TRBV28 to TRBJ2-7; D uncertain. This TCR came from a young woman in good health and CMV-seropositive. Sequenced: PBMCs. CDR3: CASSLWTISSYEQYF. Written as DNA, the CDR3 is TGTGCCAGCAGTTTATGGACCATAAGCTCCTACGAGCAGTACTTC.